One and the same sample provided the 24 T cell receptor beta chains below, sequenced in a study of T cells after posttransplantation cyclophosphamide. TCRdb keeps only in-frame clones here, not all; method: immunoSEQ multiplex PCR. The data contain tens of thousands of clones, around 73% of them seen just once; the ten biggest clones take up about 0.61%. Input material: memory CD4+ T cells sorted from PBMCs. The receptors come from a woman aged 60 to 75 in good health, CMV-negative, and a related stem cell transplant donor.

The rearrangement links TRBV9 to TRBJ1-6; 9 bases are a match to TRBD1. V lost 1 base and J lost 7; bases outside the gene matches: 3. The CDR3 runs to 15 residues. Germline values: CDR1 SGDLS, CDR2 YYNGEE. The CDR3 region is CASSVKGTGNSPLHF. CDR3 in DNA: TGTGCCAGCAGCGTAAAGGGGACAGGGAATTCACCCCTCCACTTT.

This clone was counted a few times. The gene calls are TRBV9 and TRBJ2-3; maybe TRBD2 (7 bases). The V end lost 2 bases, the J end lost 5 bases, and 15 bases lay between the germline ends. This CDR3 contains 15 residues. The germline V gene encodes CDR1 SGDLS and CDR2 YYNGEE. The CDR3 loop is CASSVGGGRKDTQYF. In DNA, the CDR3 is TGTGCCAGCAGCGTTGGGGGGGGGCGGAAAGATACGCAGTATTTT.

This chain joins TRBV7-9 and TRBJ1-3; D perhaps matches TRBD1 (6 bases). CDR1 SEHNR and CDR2 FQNEAQ come from the germline V gene (reference sequence). V was shortened by 5 bases and J by 2 bases, with 16 bases between the two germline ends. The CDR3 has 16 amino acids. The CDR3 nucleotides read TGTGCCAGCAGCCCACTTACAGGGAGAACTGGAAACACCATATATTTT. Translating it yields CASSPLTGRTGNTIYF.

V usage is TRBV11-2 and J usage is TRBJ2-7; TRBD1 matches 7 bases. The CDR3 consists of 15 residues. V gave up 0 bases and J gave up 2 bases; unmatched junction bases: 4. CDR1 and CDR2 from the germline V gene are SGHAT and FQNNGV. CDR3 region: CASSLDVGQAYEQYF. The CDR3 DNA sequence: TGTGCCAGCAGCTTAGATGTTGGACAGGCCTACGAGCAGTACTTC.

The V gene is TRBV11-2, the J gene TRBJ1-1, with TRBD1 matching 8 bases. In germline, CDR1 is SGHAT, CDR2 FQNNGV. Losses at the gene ends were 5 bases for V and 0 bases for J; bases not matched to a gene: 5. The CDR3 spans 15 residues. The CDR3 DNA is TGTGCCAGCAGCCACGACAGGGGCATGAACACTGAAGCTTTCTTT. As protein: CASSHDRGMNTEAFF.

The chain employs TRBV30 and TRBJ2-7; 7 nucleotides match TRBD1. With 5 bases clipped from V and 11 bases from J, the junction kept 15 bases outside the gene matches. This CDR3 region has 13 residues. Germline V lookup: CDR1 GTSNPN, CDR2 SVGIG (reference sequence). In DNA form, the CDR3 reads TGTGCCTGGGCCGGGACAGCCCATCTTTCGGAGTACTTC. Translating gives CAWAGTAHLSEYF.

This clone turned up a few times. CDR3 DNA: TGTGCCAGTAGGGCGACAGGGCCCAATGAAAAACTGTTTTTT. Its protein is CASRATGPNEKLFF. The chain combines TRBV19 with TRBJ1-4, with 7 bases matching TRBD1. After removal of 6 bases from V and 5 bases from J, the junction contained 6 bases not matched to a gene. The CDR3 is 14 residues long. Germline loops: CDR1 LNHDA, CDR2 SQIVND (reference sequence).

The chain recombines TRBV5-4 with TRBJ2-7; D may be TRBD2 (5 bases). The CDR3 sequence is 13 residues long. Trimming took 4 bases from V and 2 from J, leaving 10 bases between them. Germline CDR1 is SGHNT and CDR2 is YYREEE (reference sequence). CDR3 in DNA: TGTGCCAGCAGCCGTCCCGGGACCTACGAGCAGTACTTC. This encodes CASSRPGTYEQYF.

The V call is TRBV7-9, the J call TRBJ2-5, with no clear D. Judging by the DNA end, TRBJ2-7 fits better; the J call may be wrong. Germline V gene data show CDR1 as SEHNR and CDR2 as FQNEAQ (reference sequence). The CDR3 totals 14 residues. The CDR3 region has the DNA TGTGCCAGCAGCTTACCCCACGGGTTCAACGAGCAGTACTTC. This encodes CASSLPHGFNEQYF.

The gene calls are TRBV6-5 and TRBJ1-2; 8 positions agree with TRBD1. CDR1 is MNHEY and CDR2 is SVGAGI in the germline V gene. CDR3 length: 15 residues. Trimming at V came to 6 bases and at J to 3 bases, leaving 9 bases not matched to a gene. In nucleotides, the CDR3 is TGTGCCAGCAGCCCCCAGGGGGCCTCTTACTATGGCTACACCTTC. It is translated as CASSPQGASYYGYTF.

The V gene is TRBV30, the J gene TRBJ2-7, with D possibly being TRBD1 (5 bases). The CDR3 consists of 13 residues. The V end lost 1 base, the J end lost 7 bases, and 14 bases lay between the germline ends. From germline, CDR1 is GTSNPN and CDR2 SVGIG (reference sequence). The DNA for the CDR3 is TGTGCCTGGAGTGCTCGCAGGGCTGGAGAGCAGTACTTC. The encoded protein is CAWSARRAGEQYF.

This sequence joins TRBV6-5 and TRBJ2-7; D is possibly TRBD2 (5 bases). The CDR3 is 12 residues long. Looked up from germline, CDR1 is MNHEY and CDR2 is SVGAGI. V was shortened by 6 bases and J by 0 bases, with 6 bases between the two germline ends. The CDR3 sequence is CASRGSSYEQYF. In nucleotides, the CDR3 is TGTGCCAGCAGGGGGAGCTCCTACGAGCAGTACTTC.

The chain combines TRBV28 with TRBJ2-3; a weak D match, TRBD1 (5 bases). Germline lookup yields CDR1 MDHEN and CDR2 SYDVKM. V was trimmed by 8 bases and J by 4 bases, leaving 13 bases between them. The CDR3 has 13 amino acids. In DNA form, the CDR3 reads TGTGCCAGCTCTGGGGCCTCCCCAGATACGCAGTATTTT. This encodes CASSGASPDTQYF.

J is TRBJ2-7 and V is TRBV28; D not resolved. The ends were cut back, 6 bases at V and 2 bases at J, with 8 bases in the middle. Per the germline V gene, CDR1 is MDHEN and CDR2 is SYDVKM. This CDR3 contains 12 residues. DNA for the CDR3: TGTGCCAGCAGCTCCAAGCCCTACGAGCAGTACTTC. Protein product: CASSSKPYEQYF. The variable domain in full, completed from reference TRBV28 and TRBJ2-7, reads DVKVTQSSRYLVKRTGEKVFLECVQDMDHENMFWYRQDPGLGLRLIYFSYDVKMKEKGDIPEGYSVSREKKERFSLILESASTNQTSMYLCASSSKPYEQYFGPGTRLTVT.

There are a few counts of this clone. The V gene is TRBV7-9, the J gene TRBJ2-7; tentatively, D is TRBD2 (5 bases). The CDR3 contains 15 residues. Germline V gene data show CDR1 as SEHNR and CDR2 as FQNEAQ (reference sequence). Trimming removed 5 bases from V and 3 bases from J, with 17 bases in between. DNA for the CDR3: TGTGCCAGCAGCCCCAAAGTGCGGGTGGGCTACGAGCAGTACTTC. Translated, it gives CASSPKVRVGYEQYF.

Here the CDR3 reads CASSQDSYRVAGNTIYF. The DNA for the CDR3 is TGTGCCAGCAGCCAAGACTCCTACAGGGTGGCTGGAAACACCATATATTTT. J is TRBJ1-3 and V is TRBV4-2; D might be TRBD1 (6 bases). The V gene's germline CDR1 is LGHNA and CDR2 YNFKEQ. Deletions cut 0 bases from V and 2 bases from J, with 14 bases between. The CDR3 covers 17 residues.

V gene TRBV25-1 combines with J gene TRBJ2-7; 8 bases are a match to TRBD1. Trimming at V came to 5 bases and at J to 7 bases, leaving 13 bases not matched to a gene. CDR1 is MGHDK, CDR2 SYGVNS, per germline. The CDR3 is 15 residues long. CDR3 in DNA: TGTGCCAGCAGTACCTACAGGGGGACCTCTTGGGAGCAGTACTTC. This translates into CASSTYRGTSWEQYF.

The V and J genes are TRBV19 and TRBJ1-1; no firm D call. V lost 2 bases to trimming and J lost 4 bases, with 14 bases between them. The CDR3 is 15 residues long. Germline CDR1 and CDR2: LNHDA and SQIVND (reference sequence). In nucleotides, the CDR3 is TGTGCCAGTAGTATACGGTTGGATGGAGCCACTGAAGCTTTCTTT. It is translated as CASSIRLDGATEAFF.

The gene calls are TRBV14 and TRBJ1-1; D call uncertain. This CDR3 spans 14 amino acids. Germline lookup yields CDR1 SGHDN and CDR2 FVKESK. V lost 4 bases and J 1 base, leaving 10 bases between the germline ends. The CDR3 loop is CASSRLSRNTEAFF. CDR3 nucleotides: TGTGCCAGCAGCCGCCTCTCGAGGAACACTGAAGCTTTCTTT.

This clone was seen a few times. The chain links TRBV27 to TRBJ1-4, with D unclear. The V end was cut by 0 bases, the J end by 3 bases, with 8 bases between. CDR1 is MNHEY and CDR2 is SMNVEV in the germline V gene (reference sequence). CDR3 length equals 15 residues. This CDR3 is CASSLSARPNEKLFF. The DNA of the CDR3 is TGTGCCAGCAGTTTATCAGCCAGGCCTAATGAAAAACTGTTTTTT. The whole variable domain, remainder taken from reference TRBV27 and TRBJ1-4, is EAQVTQNPRYLITVTGKKLTVTCSQNMNHEYMSWYRQDPGLGLRQIYYSMNVEVTDKGDVPEGYKVSRKEKRNFPLILESPSPNQTSLYFCASSLSARPNEKLFFGSGTQLSVL.

The rearrangement joins TRBV5-4 to TRBJ2-5, with D unclear. Germline CDR1 SGHNT, CDR2 YYREEE (reference sequence). There are 14 residues in the CDR3. The V gene lost 1 base and the J gene lost 1 base, with 8 bases spanning the gap. CDR3 loop: CASSLRMSQETQYF. CDR3 nucleotide sequence: TGTGCCAGCAGCTTGCGTATGTCCCAAGAGACCCAGTACTTC.

The chain is built from TRBV5-8 and TRBJ2-3; D not resolved. V lost 3 bases to trimming and J lost 7 bases, with 9 bases between them. This CDR3 spans 12 amino acids. The germline V gene has CDR1 SGHTS and CDR2 YDEGEE. The DNA of the CDR3 is TGTGCCAGCAGCTACGACTTTCATACGCAGTATTTT. It is translated as CASSYDFHTQYF.

The sample holds a few counts of this clone. In DNA, the CDR3 is TGTGCCAGCAGGGGGGCCGGGAATGAGCAGTTCTTC. The encoded protein is CASRGAGNEQFF. The chain is built from TRBV7-3 and TRBJ2-1; tentatively, D is TRBD1 (6 bases). Trimming took off 6 bases at V and 7 bases at J, with 10 bases between the two ends. This CDR3 has 12 residues. Germline CDR1 reads SGHTA; CDR2 reads FQGTGA.

The chain carries TRBV7-2 and TRBJ2-7; D is possibly TRBD2 (5 bases). Germline CDR1 is SGHTA and CDR2 is FQGNSA. Trimming took off 3 bases at V and 3 bases at J, with 12 bases between the two ends. The CDR3 runs 14 residues. Here the CDR3 reads CASSFGLASYEQYF. CDR3 nucleotides: TGTGCCAGCAGCTTTGGGCTAGCTAGCTACGAGCAGTACTTC.